Below, 2 T cell receptor beta chains from the same sample are listed, as sequenced in a study of T cells in Graves' hyperthyroidism and ophthalmopathy (dated by TCRdb to the late 2010s). Library prep was done by multiplex PCR. Sequencing was carried out with an Illumina HiSeq 2000. The TCR beta CDR3 regions were amplified from the RNA transcripts. A first-round RT-PCR of the TCR CDR3 used the HTBI primer set with the Qiagen OneStep RT-PCR kit. TCRdb trimmed the raw reads at Q25, called clones with MiXCR and kept productive beta chains. CDR3 protein sequences are deduplicated, and each keeps its most common genes and DNA. The sample table contains about 700,000 distinct CDR3 sequences; only one count was recorded for 40% to 55% of them. Approximately 7.2% of the sample lies in the top ten. Sequences were obtained from peripheral blood or thyroid tissue (not recorded which). Receptors were obtained from an adult man with Graves' disease, either hyperthyroidism or ophthalmopathy (not recorded which).

This clonotype was seen just once. The chain employs TRBV24-1 and TRBJ2-1, with 11 bases lining up with TRBD2. CDR1 and CDR2 (germline): KGHDR, SFDVKD. This CDR3 is 13 amino acids long. The J segment lost 7 bases and the V segment lost 10 bases, leaving 5 bases of the junction unmatched. CDR3 sequence reads: CATGLAADNEQFF. In DNA form, the CDR3 reads TGTGCCACGGGACTAGCGGCAGATAATGAGCAGTTCTTC.

Remarks on this clonotype: One junction end does not reproduce the germline sequence, and a read error may be involved. This sequence joins TRBV7-2 and TRBJ1-6; D is perhaps TRBD1 (6 bases). Germline-derived CDR1 and CDR2 are SGHTA and FQGNSA. The CDR3 is 17 amino acids. CDR3 amino acids: CASSQSPQGRGYSPLHF. Here the CDR3 DNA reads TGCGCCAGCAGCCAATCTCCACAGGGCAGGGGATATTCACCCCTCCACTTT.